These 5 T cell receptor beta chains came from one sample sequenced in a study of vaccination effects on CD4 cells after COVID-19. The data were produced by immunoSEQ multiplex PCR, yet TCRdb's version contains in-frame clones alone and is incomplete. Of around 50,000 clones detected, more than 75% appear once; the ten largest clones hold around 5.5%. The antigens these receptors bind are not known. Antigen-specific CD4+ T cells expanded by the ViraFEST assay with viral peptide pools were then sequenced. A roughly ten-day culture period preceded the isolation of CD4+ T cells. Convalescent patients had PCR-confirmed SARS-CoV-2 infection between March and December 2020. The input for sequencing was CD4+ T cells from PBMCs cultured with HIV peptides, taken before COVID-19 vaccination. Regarding subset: HIV-1 Nef peptide pool negative control/reference culture. The receptors were gathered from a human donor who had a prior SARS-CoV-2 infection.

This chain joins TRBV5-1 and TRBJ1-1, with D perhaps TRBD1 (5 bases). Trimming shortened V by 4 bases and J by 7 bases, and 14 bases separated the two germline ends. CDR1 and CDR2 (germline): SGHRS, YFSETQ. The CDR3 runs 13 residues. As DNA, the CDR3 is TGCGCCAGCAGCAGGGACCTGTCTGATGAAGCTTTCTTT. It is translated as CASSRDLSDEAFF.

The genes are TRBV14 and TRBJ2-1; D is perhaps TRBD2 (5 bases). V shed 5 bases and J shed 3 bases, with 17 bases lying between them. The CDR3 contains 16 residues. The germline gives CDR1 SGHDN, CDR2 FVKESK. The CDR3 sequence is CASSSLSGGRYNEQFF. CDR3 coding DNA: TGTGCCAGCAGCTCACTCAGCGGTGGCCGCTACAATGAGCAGTTCTTC.

The chain joins TRBV11-3 to TRBJ2-2; perhaps TRBD1 as D (5 bases). Germline loops: CDR1 SGHNT, CDR2 YENEEA. V was clipped by 7 bases and J by 4 bases, with 25 bases between them. The CDR3 spans 18 residues. The CDR3 sequence: CASTLRGRTQTSTGELFF. DNA for the CDR3: TGTGCCAGCACCCTTAGGGGAAGGACCCAAACCAGCACCGGGGAGCTGTTTTTT.

The V and J genes are TRBV6-5 and TRBJ2-2, with TRBD1 as a possible D gene (6 bases). The length of the CDR3 is 14 residues. Trimming stripped 5 bases from V and 4 bases from J, with 11 bases between. CDR1 and CDR2 (germline): MNHEY, SVGAGI. CDR3 nucleotide sequence: TGTGCCAGCAGTCCGGGACAAAGCACCGGGGAGCTGTTTTTT. Amino acid sequence: CASSPGQSTGELFF.

This chain links TRBV7-9 with TRBJ1-1; possibly TRBD1 for D (5 bases). The CDR3 consists of 15 residues. V lost 3 bases, J lost 5 bases, and 16 bases lay in between. Germline CDR1 is SEHNR and CDR2 is FQNEAQ (reference sequence). The CDR3: CASSFWGGRRTEAFF. CDR3 in DNA: TGTGCCAGCAGCTTTTGGGGCGGGAGGAGGACTGAAGCTTTCTTT.